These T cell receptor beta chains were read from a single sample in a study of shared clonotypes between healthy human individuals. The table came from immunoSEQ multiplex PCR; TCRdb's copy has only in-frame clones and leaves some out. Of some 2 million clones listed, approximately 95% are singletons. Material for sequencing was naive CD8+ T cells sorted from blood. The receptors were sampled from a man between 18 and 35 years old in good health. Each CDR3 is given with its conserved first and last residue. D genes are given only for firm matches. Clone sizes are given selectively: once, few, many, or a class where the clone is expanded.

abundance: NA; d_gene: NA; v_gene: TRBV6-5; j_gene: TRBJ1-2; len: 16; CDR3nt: TGTGCCAGCAGTTACCGGGAGGGATGGGGGGGTGGTGGCTACACCTTC; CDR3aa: CASSYREGWGGGGYTF
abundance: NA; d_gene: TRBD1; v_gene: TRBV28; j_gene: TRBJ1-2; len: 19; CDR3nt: TGTGCCAGCAGTTCTCCGTTTTTGACAGGGGACCCCTCTAACTATGGCTACACCTTC; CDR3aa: CASSSPFLTGDPSNYGYTF
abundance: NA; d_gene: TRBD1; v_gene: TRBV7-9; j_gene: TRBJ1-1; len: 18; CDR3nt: TGTGCCAGCAGCTCCCTCCCGGGACAGGGGACCATGAACACTGAAGCTTTCTTT; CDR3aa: CASSSLPGQGTMNTEAFF
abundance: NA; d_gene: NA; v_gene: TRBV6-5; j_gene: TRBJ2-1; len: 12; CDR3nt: TGTGCCAGCAGTTCCCAGGGCTATGAGCAGTTCTTC; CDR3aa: CASSSQGYEQFF
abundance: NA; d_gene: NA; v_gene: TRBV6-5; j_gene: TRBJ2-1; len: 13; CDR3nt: TGTGCCAGCAGCCCCCTCGTTGGTGCTGAGCAGTTCTTC; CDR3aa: CASSPLVGAEQFF
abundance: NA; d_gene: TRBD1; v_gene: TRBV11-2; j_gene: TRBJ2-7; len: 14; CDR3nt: TGTGCCAGCAGCCTAGGGACAGCGGTCTACGAGCAGTACTTC; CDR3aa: CASSLGTAVYEQYF
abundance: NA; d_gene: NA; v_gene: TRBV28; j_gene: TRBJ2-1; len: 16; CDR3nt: TGTGCCAGCAGTGGGGGAATTGAGAGCTCCTACAATGAGCAGTTCTTC; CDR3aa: CASSGGIESSYNEQFF
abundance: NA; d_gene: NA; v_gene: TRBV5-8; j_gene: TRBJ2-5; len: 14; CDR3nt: TGTGCCAGCAGCTTGGAGGCGGGCCAAGAGACCCAGTACTTC; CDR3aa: CASSLEAGQETQYF
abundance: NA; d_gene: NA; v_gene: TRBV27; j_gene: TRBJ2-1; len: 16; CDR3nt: TGTGCCAGCAGTTTAGTAGGAGGGACAGTATACAATGAGCAGTTCTTC; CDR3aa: CASSLVGGTVYNEQFF
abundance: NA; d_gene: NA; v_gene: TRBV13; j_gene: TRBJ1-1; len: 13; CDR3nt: TGTGCCATTTCCGGGGCACCGAACACTGAAGCTTTCTTT; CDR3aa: CAISGAPNTEAFF
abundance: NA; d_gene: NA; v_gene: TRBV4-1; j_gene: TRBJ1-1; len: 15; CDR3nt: TGCGCCAGCAGCCAAGAAGAGGGGCGGGACACTGAAGCTTTCTTT; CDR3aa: CASSQEEGRDTEAFF
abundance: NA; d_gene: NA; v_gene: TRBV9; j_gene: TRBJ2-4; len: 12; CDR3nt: TGTGCCAGCAGCGTACCCCCAGCCCCACCGTACTTC; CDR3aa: CASSVPPAPPYF
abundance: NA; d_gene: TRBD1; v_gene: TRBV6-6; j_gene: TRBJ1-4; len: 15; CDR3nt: TGTGCCAGCAGTTACTCAGGGACAGAGGGTGAAAAACTGTTTTTT; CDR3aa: CASSYSGTEGEKLFF
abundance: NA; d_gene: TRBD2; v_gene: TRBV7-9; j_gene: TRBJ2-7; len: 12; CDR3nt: TGTGCCAGCAGCGGGGGGGACTACGAGCAGTACTTC; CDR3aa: CASSGGDYEQYF
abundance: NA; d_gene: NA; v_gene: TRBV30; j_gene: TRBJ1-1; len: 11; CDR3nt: TGTGCCTGGAAAAGGAACCTTGAAGCTTTCTTT; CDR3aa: CAWKRNLEAFF
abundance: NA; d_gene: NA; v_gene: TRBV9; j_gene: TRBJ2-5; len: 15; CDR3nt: TGTGCCAGCAGCGTAGTAGGCAGAACCAAAGAGACCCAGTACTTC; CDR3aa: CASSVVGRTKETQYF
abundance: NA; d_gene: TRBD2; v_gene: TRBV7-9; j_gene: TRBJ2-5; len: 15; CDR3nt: TGTGCCAGCAGCTTCGTAGCGGGAGGGTTGGAGACCCAGTACTTC; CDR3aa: CASSFVAGGLETQYF
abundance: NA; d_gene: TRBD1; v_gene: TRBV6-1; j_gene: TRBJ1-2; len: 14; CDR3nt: TGTGCCAGCAGCACGACAGGGGAGACCTATGGCTACACCTTC; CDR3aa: CASSTTGETYGYTF
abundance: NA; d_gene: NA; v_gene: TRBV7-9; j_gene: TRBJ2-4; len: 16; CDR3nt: TGTGCCAGCAGCTTAGCCCCGGGGGGCGGGGAAAACATTCAGTACTTC; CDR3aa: CASSLAPGGGENIQYF
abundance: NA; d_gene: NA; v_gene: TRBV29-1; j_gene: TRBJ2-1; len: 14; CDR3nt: TGCAGCGTTGAAGGGCGTAGGAACTACAATGAGCAGTTCTTC; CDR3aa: CSVEGRRNYNEQFF
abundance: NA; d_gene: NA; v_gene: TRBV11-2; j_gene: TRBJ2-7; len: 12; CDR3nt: TGTGCCAGCAGCTTAGTAGGCACAGACGGATACTTC; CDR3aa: CASSLVGTDGYF
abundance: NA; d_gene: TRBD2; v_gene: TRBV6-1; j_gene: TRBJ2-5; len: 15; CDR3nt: TGTGCCAGCAGCCTCGGACTAGCGGACCAAGAGACCCAGTACTTC; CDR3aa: CASSLGLADQETQYF
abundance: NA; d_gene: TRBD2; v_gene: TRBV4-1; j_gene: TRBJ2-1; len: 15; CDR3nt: TGCGCCAGCAGAGGACTAGCGGGGGGGTATAATGAGCAGTTCTTC; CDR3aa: CASRGLAGGYNEQFF
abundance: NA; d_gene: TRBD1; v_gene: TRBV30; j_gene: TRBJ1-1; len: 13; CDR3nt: TGTGCCTGGAGTGGACAGGGAAACACTGAAGCTTTCTTT; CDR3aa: CAWSGQGNTEAFF
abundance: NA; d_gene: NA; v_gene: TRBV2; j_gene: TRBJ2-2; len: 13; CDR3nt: TGTGCCAGCAGTGAGAAGGGAGGGGGGTACCTGTTTTTT; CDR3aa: CASSEKGGGYLFF
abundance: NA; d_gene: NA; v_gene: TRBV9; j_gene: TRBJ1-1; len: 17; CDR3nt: TGTGCCAGCAGGGCACCCGAAGGGTGGGGGCCGAACACTGAAGCTTTCTTT; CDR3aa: CASRAPEGWGPNTEAFF
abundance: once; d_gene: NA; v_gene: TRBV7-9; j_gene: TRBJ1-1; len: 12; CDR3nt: TGTGCCTACGTCGTTGCGAACACTGAAGCTTTCTTT; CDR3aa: CAYVVANTEAFF
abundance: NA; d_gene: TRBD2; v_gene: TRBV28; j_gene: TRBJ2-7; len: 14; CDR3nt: TGTGCCAGCAGTTTGACGGGGGGGGGCCACGAGCAGTACTTC; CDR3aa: CASSLTGGGHEQYF
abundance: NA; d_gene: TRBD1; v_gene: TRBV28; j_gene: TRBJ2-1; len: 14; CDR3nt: TGTGCCAGCAGCCCACAGGGGGCGATGAATGAGCAGTTCTTC; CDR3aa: CASSPQGAMNEQFF
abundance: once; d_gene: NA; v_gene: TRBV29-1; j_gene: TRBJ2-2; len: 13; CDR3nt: TGCAGCGTTCTGGAGGAGAACACCGGGGAGCTGTTTTTT; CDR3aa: CSVLEENTGELFF